These 19 T cell receptor beta chains were all obtained from the same sample, sequenced in a study of blood T cell repertoires in COVID-19. Profiled with immunoSEQ multiplex PCR; TCRdb holds only in-frame clones, not every one. The data show fewer than 250,000 clones, roughly four fifths seen once. Sequences were obtained from PBMCs or T cells enriched from blood (not recorded which). These receptors were collected from a woman aged 40-49 years who had been exposed to COVID-19.

The chain links TRBV28 to TRBJ1-5, with D perhaps matching TRBD1 (5 bases). The V gene's germline CDR1 is MDHEN and CDR2 SYDVKM. Trimming removed 5 bases at V and 6 bases at J, with 17 bases between. CDR3 length: 15 amino acids. The CDR3 is CASSLGSGVGQPQHF. The CDR3 DNA sequence: TGTGCCAGCAGTCTAGGCTCGGGGGTTGGTCAGCCCCAGCATTTT. The complete variable domain, with remaining parts taken from reference TRBV28 and TRBJ1-5, reads DVKVTQSSRYLVKRTGEKVFLECVQDMDHENMFWYRQDPGLGLRLIYFSYDVKMKEKGDIPEGYSVSREKKERFSLILESASTNQTSMYLCASSLGSGVGQPQHFGDGTRLSIL.

This clone appeared a single time. The genes are TRBV6-2 or TRBV6-3 and TRBJ1-1; 7 bases match TRBD1. CDR1 and CDR2 from the germline V gene are MNHEY and SVGEGT. Trimming cost V 2 bases and J 11 bases; bases outside gene matches: 5. The CDR3 contains 12 residues. CDR3 DNA sequence: TGTGCCAGCAGTTACGCAGGGGGTGATGCTTTCTTT. It codes for CASSYAGGDAFF.

The V call is TRBV27, the J call TRBJ1-1; TRBD1 might be the D (5 bases). The ends were cut back, 7 bases at V and 1 base at J, with 13 bases in the middle. CDR3 length: 14 residues. Germline assignment: CDR1 MNHEY and CDR2 SMNVEV (reference sequence). The CDR3 region is CASKLRGGNTEAFF. The DNA for the CDR3 is TGTGCCAGCAAACTACGGGGGGGGAACACTGAAGCTTTCTTT.

The chain uses TRBV6-5 and TRBJ1-2, with TRBD1 as a possible D gene (6 bases). From germline, CDR1 is MNHEY and CDR2 SVGAGI. Trimming shortened V by 7 bases and J by 4 bases, and 19 bases separated the two germline ends. This CDR3 region has 15 residues. The DNA for the CDR3 is TGTGCCAGCACCGCAGGGGTGAGGTTCGGCTATGGCTACACCTTC. As protein: CASTAGVRFGYGYTF.

The chain joins TRBV5-1 to TRBJ1-2, with D perhaps matching TRBD1 (6 bases). Trimming left V 3 bases short and J 0 bases short, with 15 bases between. Germline CDR1 and CDR2: SGHRS and YFSETQ. This CDR3 comprises 16 residues. CDR3 DNA sequence: TGCGCCAGCAGCTCTGGGGGCCATGAAACTAACTATGGCTACACCTTC. It translates to CASSSGGHETNYGYTF.

The gene calls are TRBV5-1 and TRBJ1-3, with 9 bases aligning to TRBD1. The CDR3 totals 17 residues. The germline CDR1 and CDR2 sequences are SGHRS and YFSETQ. The ends lost 2 bases at V and 1 base at J; junction bases unmatched: 7. CDR3 loop: CASSLPGQGVSGNTIYF. As DNA, the CDR3 is TGCGCCAGCAGCTTACCGGGACAGGGAGTTTCTGGAAACACCATATATTTT.

The chain combines TRBV11-2 with TRBJ1-1, with D tentatively TRBD1 (5 bases). This CDR3 has 15 residues. CDR1 SGHAT and CDR2 FQNNGV come from the germline V gene. V was shortened by 1 base and J by 6 bases, with 15 bases between the two germline ends. The CDR3 loop reads CASSLVAQGFAEAFF. CDR3 sequence (DNA): TGTGCCAGCAGCTTAGTTGCCCAGGGTTTCGCTGAAGCTTTCTTT.

The chain couples TRBV7-3 to TRBJ2-5; weak D call: TRBD2 (5 bases). CDR3 length: 13 residues. CDR1 is SGHTA and CDR2 is FQGTGA in the germline V gene. V was cut by 3 bases and J by 2 bases, with 7 bases left in between. The CDR3 loop reads CASSFGLQETQYF. CDR3 sequence (DNA): TGTGCCAGCAGCTTCGGACTGCAAGAGACCCAGTACTTC.

V is TRBV9 and J is TRBJ1-5; D may be TRBD1 (6 bases). Between the trimmed V and J ends, which lost 8 bases and 7 bases, there was a span of 19 bases. CDR3 length: 14 residues. The germline gives CDR1 SGDLS, CDR2 YYNGEE. CDR3 amino acids: CASTQTGPGQPQHF. Written as DNA, the CDR3 is TGTGCCAGTACCCAAACAGGGCCGGGGCAGCCCCAGCATTTT.

This chain connects TRBV28 to TRBJ1-5, with D possibly TRBD1 on 5 matching bases. This CDR3 is 14 amino acids long. Germline V lookup: CDR1 MDHEN, CDR2 SYDVKM. V lost 2 bases and J lost 3, with 8 bases in between. The CDR3 DNA sequence: TGTGCCAGCAGTTTAGGTGGGGCCAATCAGCCCCAGCATTTT. Protein sequence: CASSLGGANQPQHF.

The genes are TRBV5-7 and TRBJ2-5, with D uncertain. TRBV5-7 is treated as an ORF (open reading frame) with a function not yet certain. V was clipped by 0 bases and J by 3 bases, with 9 bases between them. The CDR3 contains 14 residues. The CDR3 DNA is TGTGCCAGCAGCTTGGGCCTCCAGAAAGAGACCCAGTACTTC. It specifies CASSLGLQKETQYF.

The chain carries TRBV4-3 and TRBJ2-7, with D unclear. The CDR3 consists of 15 residues. Between the trimmed V and J ends, which lost 4 bases and 2 bases, there was a span of 15 bases. Germline assignment: CDR1 LGHNA and CDR2 YSLEER. CDR3 protein: CASSPDNDRAYEQYF. The CDR3 coding sequence is TGCGCCAGCAGCCCCGACAATGATAGAGCCTACGAGCAGTACTTC.

The chain couples TRBV15 to TRBJ1-2; the D gene is possibly TRBD1 (6 bases). The V gene lost 0 bases and the J gene lost 2 bases, with 10 bases spanning the gap. Germline V gene lookup returns CDR1 LNHNV and CDR2 YYDKDF (reference sequence). This CDR3 contains 15 residues. CDR3 loop: CATSRDIGTNYGYTF. The CDR3 DNA sequence: TGTGCCACCAGCAGAGACATAGGGACAAACTATGGCTACACCTTC.

This chain links TRBV9 with TRBJ1-4, with TRBD1 as a possible D gene (6 bases). CDR3 length: 13 amino acids. Trimming removed 4 bases from V and 5 bases from J, with 9 bases in between. CDR1 SGDLS and CDR2 YYNGEE come from the germline V gene. CDR3 in DNA: TGTGCCAGCAGCCTTACAGGGAATGAAAAACTGTTTTTT. Its protein is CASSLTGNEKLFF.

V gene TRBV19 combines with J gene TRBJ2-6; D perhaps matches TRBD1 (7 bases). V lost 6 bases and J lost 3, with 15 bases in between. CDR3 length: 16 residues. Germline CDR1 reads LNHDA; CDR2 reads SQIVND (reference sequence). The CDR3 DNA follows: TGTGCCAGTAGGGGGCCAGGGGGAGGTGGGGCCAACGTCCTGACTTTC. This translates into CASRGPGGGGANVLTF.

The rearrangement joins TRBV19 to TRBJ1-5, with TRBD1 matching over 9 bases. Trimming at V came to 7 bases and at J to 4 bases, leaving 5 bases not matched to a gene. Germline V gene data show CDR1 as LNHDA and CDR2 as SQIVND (reference sequence). The CDR3 is 14 residues long. The CDR3 sequence is CASTGQGWNQPQHF. The CDR3, as DNA: TGTGCCAGTACAGGACAGGGGTGGAATCAGCCCCAGCATTTT.

This clone was seen repeatedly, ten times or more. The chain joins TRBV13 to TRBJ1-4, with 7 nucleotides matching TRBD1. The CDR3 has 14 residues. Trimming removed 5 bases from V and 8 bases from J; junction bases left unmatched: 8. Germline CDR1 reads PRHDT; CDR2 reads FYEKMQ (reference sequence). The CDR3 region has the DNA TGTGCCAGCAGCCGACAGGGCCGGGGGGAAAAACTGTTTTTT. It specifies CASSRQGRGEKLFF.

The rearrangement uses TRBV27 and TRBJ1-2, with 7 bases matching TRBD1. Germline-derived CDR1 and CDR2 are MNHEY and SMNVEV (reference sequence). This CDR3 contains 15 residues. Unmatched junction bases numbered 5, after V lost 4 bases and J lost 0 bases. The CDR3 here is CASSSPGTANYGYTF. CDR3 DNA: TGTGCCAGCAGTTCCCCCGGGACAGCTAACTATGGCTACACCTTC.

The V and J genes are TRBV3-1 (or the pseudogene TRBV3-2) and TRBJ1-2, with 7 positions matching TRBD1. V was clipped by 2 bases and J by 4 bases; unmatched bases: 10. The germline gives CDR1 LGHDT, CDR2 YNNKEL (reference sequence). The CDR3 covers 16 residues. The CDR3 sequence: CASSQPSTGKSYGYTF. The CDR3 bases are TGTGCCAGCAGCCAACCTTCGACAGGGAAGAGCTATGGCTACACCTTC.